Below, 4 T cell receptor beta chains from the same sample are listed, as sequenced in a study of beta chain features in type 1 diabetes. Expressed TCRB transcripts were sequenced after all isolated RNA was converted to cDNA. Assay: immunoSEQ multiplex PCR; the TCRdb copy retains only in-frame clones and omits some. The sample lists around 340,000 clones; around 19% were seen once. Sequenced input: naive CD4+ T cells from blood. These TCRs come from a woman aged 18-29 years in good health.

The chain couples TRBV5-6 to TRBJ2-1; 8 positions agree with TRBD2. The CDR3 has 16 residues. Germline V CDR1 and CDR2: SGHDT, YYEEEE. The J segment lost 9 bases and the V segment lost 0 bases, leaving 11 bases of the junction unmatched. DNA of the CDR3: TGTGCCAGCAGCTTGGTCCCGGGAGGGCATGAGAGTGAGCAGTTCTTC. It specifies CASSLVPGGHESEQFF.

CDR3 loop: CAWSGQGAGTEAFF. In nucleotides, the CDR3 is TGTGCCTGGAGTGGACAGGGGGCCGGTACTGAAGCTTTCTTT. The rearrangement uses TRBV30 and TRBJ1-1; 10 bases map to TRBD1. Germline values: CDR1 GTSNPN, CDR2 SVGIG (reference sequence). The CDR3 sequence is 14 residues long. The J segment lost 5 bases and the V segment lost 1 base, leaving 4 bases of the junction unmatched.

V gene TRBV30 combines with J gene TRBJ2-1; D possibly corresponds to TRBD1 (6 bases). Germline assignment: CDR1 GTSNPN and CDR2 SVGIG (reference sequence). This CDR3 spans 17 amino acids. V lost 0 bases to trimming and J lost 0 bases, with 15 bases between them. The CDR3 DNA reads TGTGCCTGGAGTGTCGACAGGTCTCCCCGCTCCTACAATGAGCAGTTCTTC. This sequence encodes CAWSVDRSPRSYNEQFF.

This clone was found a few times. The rearrangement links TRBV5-1 to TRBJ2-1; TRBD2 matches at 9 bases. CDR1 is SGHRS and CDR2 is YFSETQ in the germline V gene. CDR3 length: 12 amino acids. With 2 bases clipped from V and 9 bases from J, the junction kept 0 bases outside the gene matches. CDR3 residues: CASSLLAGEQFF. Here the CDR3 DNA reads TGCGCCAGCAGCTTACTAGCGGGTGAGCAGTTCTTC.